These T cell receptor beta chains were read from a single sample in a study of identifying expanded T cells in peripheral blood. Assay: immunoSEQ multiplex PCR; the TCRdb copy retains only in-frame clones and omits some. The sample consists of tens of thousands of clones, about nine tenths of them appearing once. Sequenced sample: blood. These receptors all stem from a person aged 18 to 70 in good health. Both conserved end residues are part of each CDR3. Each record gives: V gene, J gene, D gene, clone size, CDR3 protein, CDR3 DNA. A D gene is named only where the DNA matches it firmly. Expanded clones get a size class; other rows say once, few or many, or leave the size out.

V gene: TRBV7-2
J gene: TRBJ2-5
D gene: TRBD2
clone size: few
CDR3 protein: CASKRSGGVQETQYF
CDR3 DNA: TGTGCCAGCAAGCGATCGGGGGGGGTCCAAGAGACCCAGTACTTC

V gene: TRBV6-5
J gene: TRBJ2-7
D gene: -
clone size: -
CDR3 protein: CASTPRTSYEQYF
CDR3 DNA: TGTGCCAGCACCCCCCGGACGTCCTACGAGCAGTACTTC

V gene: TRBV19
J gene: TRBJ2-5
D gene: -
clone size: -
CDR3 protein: CASSISGYGTQYF
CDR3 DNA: TGTGCCAGTAGTATCTCCGGATATGGGACCCAGTACTTC

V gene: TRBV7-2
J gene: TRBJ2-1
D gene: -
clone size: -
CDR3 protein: CASSLVSNNNEQFF
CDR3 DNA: TGTGCCAGCAGCTTAGTTTCCAACAACAATGAGCAGTTCTTC

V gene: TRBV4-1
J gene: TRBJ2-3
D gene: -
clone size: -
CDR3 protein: CASRLDAEWGTDTQYF
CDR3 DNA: TGCGCCAGCAGGTTGGACGCGGAGTGGGGAACAGATACGCAGTATTTT

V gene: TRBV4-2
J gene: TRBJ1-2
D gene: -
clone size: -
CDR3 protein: CASSQESDVRDGYTF
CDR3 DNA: TGTGCCAGCAGCCAAGAAAGTGATGTCAGGGATGGCTACACCTTC

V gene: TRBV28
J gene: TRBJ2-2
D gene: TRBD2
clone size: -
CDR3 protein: CASSLIVRLAGFSGELFF
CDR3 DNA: TGTGCCAGCAGTTTAATCGTACGACTAGCGGGATTCTCGGGGGAGCTGTTTTTT

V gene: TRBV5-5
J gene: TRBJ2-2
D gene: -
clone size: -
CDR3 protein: CASSLFIGQTGELFF
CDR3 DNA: TGTGCCAGCAGCCTATTTATTGGACAGACCGGGGAGCTGTTTTTT

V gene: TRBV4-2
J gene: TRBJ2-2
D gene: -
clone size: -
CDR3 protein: CASSWGPTGELFF
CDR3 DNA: TGTGCCAGCAGCTGGGGTCCCACTGGGGAGCTGTTTTTT

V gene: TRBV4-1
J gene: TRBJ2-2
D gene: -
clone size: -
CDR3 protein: CASSLGGFVTGELFF
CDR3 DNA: TGCGCCAGCAGCCTAGGAGGGTTTGTCACCGGGGAGCTGTTTTTT

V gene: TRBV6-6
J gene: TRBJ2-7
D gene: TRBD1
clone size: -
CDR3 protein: CASSFDRVSYEQYF
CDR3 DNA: TGTGCCAGCAGTTTCGACAGGGTGTCCTACGAGCAGTACTTC

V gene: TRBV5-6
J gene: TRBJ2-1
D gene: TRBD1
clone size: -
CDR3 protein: CASSPRTGADEQFF
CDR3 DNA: TGTGCCAGCAGCCCGAGGACAGGGGCGGATGAGCAGTTCTTC

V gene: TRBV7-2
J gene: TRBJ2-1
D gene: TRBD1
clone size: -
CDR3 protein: CASSQGDLNYNEQFF
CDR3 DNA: TGTGCCAGCTCACAGGGGGACCTTAACTACAATGAGCAGTTCTTC

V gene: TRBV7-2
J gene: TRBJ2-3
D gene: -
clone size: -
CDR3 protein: CASSLRVARSSDTQYF
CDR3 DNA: TGTGCCAGCAGCTTACGGGTGGCTAGATCCTCAGATACGCAGTATTTT

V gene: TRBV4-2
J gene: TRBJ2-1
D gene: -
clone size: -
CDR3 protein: CASSQQPGSYNEQFF
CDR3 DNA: TGTGCCAGCAGCCAACAACCCGGCTCCTACAATGAGCAGTTCTTC

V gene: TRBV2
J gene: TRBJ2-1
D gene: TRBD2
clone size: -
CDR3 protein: CASSEGRTSGFNEQFF
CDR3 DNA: TGTGCCAGCAGTGAAGGCCGGACTAGCGGATTCAATGAGCAGTTCTTC

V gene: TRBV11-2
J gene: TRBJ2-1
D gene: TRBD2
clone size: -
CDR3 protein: CASSSGLDFDEQFF
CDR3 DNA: TGTGCCAGCAGCTCGGGACTAGATTTCGATGAGCAGTTCTTC

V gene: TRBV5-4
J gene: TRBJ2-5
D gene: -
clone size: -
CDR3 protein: CASSLGQFQETQYF
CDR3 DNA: TGTGCCAGCAGCTTAGGACAGTTCCAAGAGACCCAGTACTTC